This passage covers 6 T cell receptor beta chains from one sample sequenced in a study of OX40 agonist ivuxolimab in advanced cancers. Assay used: immunoSEQ multiplex PCR; TCRdb lists only in-frame clones, some missing. The table records some 80,000 clones, 70% to 90% of them present only once. The sample here was CD4+ or CD8+ T cells sorted from blood, taken in a trial of the OX40 agonist ivuxolimab. These receptors all stem from an adult with an advanced solid tumor such as melanoma, head and neck, liver or kidney cancer.

J is TRBJ1-1 and V is TRBV10-2; tentative D call: TRBD1 (5 bases). With 7 bases removed from V and 3 bases from J, the gap between germline ends came to 15 bases. CDR3 length: 14 residues. In germline, CDR1 is WSHSY, CDR2 SAAADI. The CDR3 loop reads CASTGEGDYTEAFF. The DNA of the CDR3 is TGCGCCAGCACGGGGGAAGGGGACTACACTGAAGCTTTCTTT.

The V call is TRBV18, the J call TRBJ1-2, with D possibly TRBD1 on 6 matching bases. Germline CDR1 and CDR2: KGHSH and LQKENI. Trimming took 0 bases from V and 8 from J, leaving 13 bases between them. The CDR3 runs 14 residues. In DNA form, the CDR3 reads TGTGCCAGCTCACCACCGTCAGGGGATTTCGGCTACACCTTC. Amino acid sequence: CASSPPSGDFGYTF.

The chain carries TRBV30 and TRBJ2-2; the D is unclear. This CDR3 contains 13 residues. Per germline, CDR1 GTSNPN and CDR2 SVGIG (reference sequence). Trimming took off 0 bases at V and 5 bases at J, with 7 bases between the two ends. The CDR3: CAWSVVRTGELFF. The CDR3 DNA sequence: TGTGCCTGGAGTGTGGTCCGAACCGGGGAGCTGTTTTTT. Filled out from reference TRBV30 and TRBJ2-2, the complete variable domain reads SQTIHQWPATLVQPVGSPLSLECTVEGTSNPNLYWYRQAAGRGLQLLFYSVGIGQISSEVPQNLSASRPQDRQFILSSKKLLLSDSGFYLCAWSVVRTGELFFGEGSRLTVL.

There are a few counts of this clone. The chain couples TRBV5-6 to TRBJ2-1, with D possibly being TRBD2 (5 bases). Germline CDR1 and CDR2: SGHDT and YYEEEE. Deletions cut 2 bases from V and 7 bases from J, with 10 bases between. This CDR3 contains 13 residues. In DNA, the CDR3 is TGTGCCAGCAGCTTCGCAGCGGAAAATGAGCAGTTCTTC. Translation gives CASSFAAENEQFF. The whole variable domain, filled in from reference TRBV5-6 and TRBJ2-1, reads DAGVTQSPTHLIKTRGQQVTLRCSPKSGHDTVSWYQQALGQGPQFIFQYYEEEERQRGNFPDRFSGHQFPNYSSELNVNALLLGDSALYLCASSFAAENEQFFGPGTRLTVL.

The chain is built from TRBV4-1 and TRBJ2-1, with TRBD2 identical over 9 bases. The J segment lost 4 bases and the V segment lost 4 bases, leaving 11 bases of the junction unmatched. The CDR3 spans 17 residues. Per germline, CDR1 MGHRA and CDR2 YSYEKL. CDR3 DNA: TGCGCCAGCAGCCTTCGAGTAGCGGGAGTCTCTTACAATGAGCAGTTCTTC. This gives the protein CASSLRVAGVSYNEQFF.

The V and J genes are TRBV6-1 and TRBJ2-4; a possible D gene is TRBD2 (6 bases). Looked up from germline, CDR1 is MNHNS and CDR2 is SASEGT. The CDR3 sequence is 14 residues long. V gave up 7 bases and J gave up 5 bases, with 15 bases separating them. Here the CDR3 DNA reads TGTGCCAGCAATTCCCCCGGGAGAGAAAACATTCAGTACTTC. The encoded protein is CASNSPGRENIQYF.